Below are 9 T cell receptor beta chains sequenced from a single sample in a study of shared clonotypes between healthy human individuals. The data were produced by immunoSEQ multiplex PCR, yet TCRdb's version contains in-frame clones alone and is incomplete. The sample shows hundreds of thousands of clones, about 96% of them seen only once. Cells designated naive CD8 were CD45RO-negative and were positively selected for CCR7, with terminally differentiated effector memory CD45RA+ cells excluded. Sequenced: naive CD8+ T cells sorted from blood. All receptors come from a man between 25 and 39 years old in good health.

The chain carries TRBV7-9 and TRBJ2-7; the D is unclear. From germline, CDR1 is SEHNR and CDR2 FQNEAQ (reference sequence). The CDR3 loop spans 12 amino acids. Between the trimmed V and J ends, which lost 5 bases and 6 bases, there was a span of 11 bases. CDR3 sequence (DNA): TGTGCCAGCAGCACCCCCCTCCTCGAGCAGTACTTC. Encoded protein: CASSTPLLEQYF.

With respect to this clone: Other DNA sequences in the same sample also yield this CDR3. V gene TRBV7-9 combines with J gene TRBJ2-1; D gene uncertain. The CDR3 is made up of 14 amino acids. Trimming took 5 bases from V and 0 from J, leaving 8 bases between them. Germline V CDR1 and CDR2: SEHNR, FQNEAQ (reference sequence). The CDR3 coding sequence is TGTGCCAGCAGCGGGTCTAGCTCCTACAATGAGCAGTTCTTC. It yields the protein CASSGSSSYNEQFF.

CDR3 sequence reads: CASSLRLDRTYEQYF. The CDR3 DNA is TGTGCCAGCAGTTTACGTCTGGACCGGACCTACGAGCAGTACTTC. The chain uses TRBV28 and TRBJ2-7; D remains ambiguous. This CDR3 has 15 amino acids. Germline V lookup: CDR1 MDHEN, CDR2 SYDVKM. Trimming shortened V by 2 bases and J by 2 bases, and 13 bases separated the two germline ends.

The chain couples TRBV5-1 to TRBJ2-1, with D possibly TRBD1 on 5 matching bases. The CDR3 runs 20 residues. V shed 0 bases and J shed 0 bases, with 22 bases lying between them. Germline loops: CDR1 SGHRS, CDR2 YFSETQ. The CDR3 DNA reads TGCGCCAGCAGCTTGGTGGGGCCAGCAACGAGCCTGAGCTCCTACAATGAGCAGTTCTTC. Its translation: CASSLVGPATSLSSYNEQFF. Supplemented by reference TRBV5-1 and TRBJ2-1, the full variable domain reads KAGVTQTPRYLIKTRGQQVTLSCSPISGHRSVSWYQQTPGQGLQFLFEYFSETQRNKGNFPGRFSGRQFSNSRSEMNVSTLELGDSALYLCASSLVGPATSLSSYNEQFFGPGTRLTVL.

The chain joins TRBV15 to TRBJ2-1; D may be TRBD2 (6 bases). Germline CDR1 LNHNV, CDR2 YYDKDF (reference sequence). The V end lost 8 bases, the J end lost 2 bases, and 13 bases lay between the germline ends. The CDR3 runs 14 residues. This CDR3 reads CATQRRAPYNEQFF. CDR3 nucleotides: TGTGCCACCCAAAGGAGGGCCCCCTACAATGAGCAGTTCTTC.

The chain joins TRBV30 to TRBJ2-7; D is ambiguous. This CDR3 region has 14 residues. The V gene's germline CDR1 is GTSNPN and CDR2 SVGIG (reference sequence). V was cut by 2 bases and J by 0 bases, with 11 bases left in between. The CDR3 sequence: CAWSQTGSSYEQYF. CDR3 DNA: TGTGCCTGGAGTCAGACGGGTAGCTCCTACGAGCAGTACTTC.

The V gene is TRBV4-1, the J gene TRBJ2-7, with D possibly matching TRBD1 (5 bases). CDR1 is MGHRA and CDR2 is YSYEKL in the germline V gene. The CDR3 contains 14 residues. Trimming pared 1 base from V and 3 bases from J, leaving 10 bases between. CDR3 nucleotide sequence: TGCGCCAGCAGCCAAGTTGACAGCTTCTACGAGCAGTACTTC. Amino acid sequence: CASSQVDSFYEQYF.

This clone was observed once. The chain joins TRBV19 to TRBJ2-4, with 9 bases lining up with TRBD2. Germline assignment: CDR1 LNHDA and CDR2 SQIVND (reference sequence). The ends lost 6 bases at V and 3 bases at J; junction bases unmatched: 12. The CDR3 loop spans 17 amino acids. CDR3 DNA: TGTGCCAGTAGGGCAGTAGCGGGAGTGTTTGACAAAAACATTCAGTACTTC. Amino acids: CASRAVAGVFDKNIQYF.

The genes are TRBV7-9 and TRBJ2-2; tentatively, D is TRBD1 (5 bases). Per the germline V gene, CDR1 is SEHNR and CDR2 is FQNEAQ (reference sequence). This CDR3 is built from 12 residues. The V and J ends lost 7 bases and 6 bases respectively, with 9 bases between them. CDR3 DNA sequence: TGTGCCAGCAAGCAGGGTCCCGGGGAGCTGTTTTTT. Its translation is CASKQGPGELFF.